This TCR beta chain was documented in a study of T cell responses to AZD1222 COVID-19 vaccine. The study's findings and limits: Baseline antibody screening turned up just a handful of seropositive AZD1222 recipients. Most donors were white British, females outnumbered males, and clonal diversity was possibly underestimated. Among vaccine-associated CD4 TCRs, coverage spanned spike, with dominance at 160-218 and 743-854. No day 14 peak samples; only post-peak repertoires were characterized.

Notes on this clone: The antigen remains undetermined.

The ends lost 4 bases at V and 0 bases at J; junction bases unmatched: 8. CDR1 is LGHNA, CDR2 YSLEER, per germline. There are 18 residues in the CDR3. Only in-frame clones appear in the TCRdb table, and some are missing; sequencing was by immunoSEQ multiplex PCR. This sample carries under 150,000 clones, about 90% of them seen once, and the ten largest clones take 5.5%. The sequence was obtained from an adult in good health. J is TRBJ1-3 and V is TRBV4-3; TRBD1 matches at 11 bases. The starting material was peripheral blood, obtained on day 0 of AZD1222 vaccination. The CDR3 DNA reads TGCGCCAGCAGCCTCAATGGGGGGACAGGGGGCTCTGGAAACACCATATATTTT. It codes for CASSLNGGTGGSGNTIYF.